This T cell receptor (beta chain) was sequenced in a study of post-analysis software for immune sequencing data. General study points: In patients, TRBV5-6, TRBV5-1 and TRBV20-1 belonged to four or five TRBV segments found more frequently than in controls.

Details on this clonotype: The antigen remains undetermined.

Germline CDR1 is LNHNV and CDR2 is YYDKDF (reference sequence). The CDR3 is made up of 13 amino acids. Trimming left V 5 bases short and J 0 bases short, with 5 bases between. Unique molecular identifiers had been added to the TCR beta cDNA libraries. TCRdb recomputed calls from the PCR reads with MiXCR, one row per CDR3 protein. The repertoire has roughly 730,000 distinct CDR3 sequences, 25% to 30% of them found once; the top ten carry around 0.56%. The specimen was blood. The rearrangement uses TRBV15 and TRBJ2-1; D not certain. This TCR derives from a girl aged 10 to 17 with multiple sclerosis. CDR3 bases: TGTGCCACCAGCCGAAACTCCTACAATGAGCAGTTCTTC. Translating it yields CATSRNSYNEQFF.